The sequence of this T cell receptor beta chain was determined in a study of vaccination effects on CD4 cells after COVID-19. The assay was immunoSEQ multiplex PCR, and TCRdb's table has in-frame clones only and misses some. The data contain about 24,000 clones, roughly 80% of them seen just once; the ten biggest clones take up 23%. This CDR3 is 16 amino acids long. With V trimmed by 1 base and J by 6 bases, 7 bases remained unmatched. Germline CDR1 is SGHRS and CDR2 is YFSETQ. Within the ViraFEST assay, antigen-specific CD4+ T cells underwent expansion with viral peptide pools prior to sequencing. With around ten days of culture completed, CD4+ T cells were isolated. Two doses of either BNT162b2 or mRNA-1273 were given to each participant. Wells containing approximately 2 million PBMC each were cultured with about 9.4 IU/ml IL-2 and approximately 10 ug/ml peptides. Cultures had half their medium replaced with IL-2 medium on days 3 and 7.

Worth noting for this clone: Its specificity is not known.

The V call is TRBV5-1, the J call TRBJ2-1; 10 nucleotides align to TRBD1. This sample comprised CD4+ T cells from PBMCs cultured with HCoV-NL63 spike peptides, obtained after COVID-19 vaccination. The sequence derives from a human donor who received a COVID-19 vaccine. The DNA for the CDR3 is TGCGCCAGCAGCTTGTTCGGGACAGGGGTTGGCAATGAGCAGTTCTTC. This sequence encodes CASSLFGTGVGNEQFF. The complete variable domain, with remaining parts taken from reference TRBV5-1 and TRBJ2-1, reads KAGVTQTPRYLIKTRGQQVTLSCSPISGHRSVSWYQQTPGQGLQFLFEYFSETQRNKGNFPGRFSGRQFSNSRSEMNVSTLELGDSALYLCASSLFGTGVGNEQFFGPGTRLTVL.